Below are 14 T cell receptor beta chains sequenced from a single sample in a study of OX40 agonist ivuxolimab in advanced cancers. Assay: immunoSEQ multiplex PCR; the TCRdb copy retains only in-frame clones and omits some. The sample lists around 140,000 clones, more than 85% occurring once. Material: CD4+ or CD8+ T cells sorted from blood, obtained in a trial of the OX40 agonist ivuxolimab. These receptors all stem from an adult with an advanced solid tumor such as melanoma, head and neck, liver or kidney cancer.

The chain has TRBV9 and TRBJ2-5; 9 nucleotides match TRBD2. The J call may be faulty, since TRBJ2-7 better matches the DNA end. Germline assignment: CDR1 SGDLS and CDR2 YYNGEE. The CDR3 has 14 amino acids. Here the CDR3 DNA reads TGTGCCAGCAGCGTAGGGGGACTAGCCTCCGAGCAGTACTTC. It translates to CASSVGGLASEQYF.

V gene TRBV28 combines with J gene TRBJ2-6; TRBD1 agrees at 8 bases. J lost 4 bases, V lost 8 bases, and 13 bases had no gene match. The germline CDR1 and CDR2 sequences are MDHEN and SYDVKM. This CDR3 contains 17 residues. The CDR3, as DNA: TGTGCCAGCCTTTCGTTCAGGGGGCGACGAGGGGCCAACGTCCTGACTTTC. Protein: CASLSFRGRRGANVLTF.

The chain is built from TRBV4-1 and TRBJ1-5; weak D call: TRBD1 (6 bases). The CDR3 covers 17 residues. Per germline, CDR1 MGHRA and CDR2 YSYEKL. Trimming stripped 5 bases from V and 9 bases from J, with 26 bases between. CDR3: CASSSYGGKSSEGPQHF. The CDR3 nucleotides read TGCGCCAGCAGCTCATACGGGGGCAAATCTTCGGAGGGGCCCCAGCATTTT.

The chain uses TRBV4-3 and TRBJ1-1, with D perhaps matching TRBD1 (5 bases). The CDR3 is 15 amino acids. Between the trimmed V and J ends, which lost 2 bases and 1 base, there was a span of 11 bases. The germline V gene has CDR1 LGHNA and CDR2 YSLEER. CDR3 in amino acids: CASSQFRGGNTEAFF. The CDR3 DNA is TGCGCCAGCAGCCAATTCCGGGGGGGGAACACTGAAGCTTTCTTT.

The sample holds one count of this clone. The gene calls are TRBV28 and TRBJ2-7; the match to TRBD1 covers 8 bases. V lost 6 bases, J lost 2 bases, and 6 bases stayed unmatched. This CDR3 spans 14 amino acids. Germline lookup yields CDR1 MDHEN and CDR2 SYDVKM. The CDR3 loop reads CASRDQGAPYEQYF. In nucleotides, the CDR3 is TGTGCCAGCAGGGATCAGGGGGCGCCCTACGAGCAGTACTTC.

This clone was recorded only once. V and J are TRBV20-1 and TRBJ2-7; D remains ambiguous. V gave up 7 bases and J gave up 3 bases, with 4 bases separating them. The CDR3 is made up of 9 amino acids. Germline loops: CDR1 DFQATT, CDR2 SNEGSKA (reference sequence). Here the CDR3 DNA reads TGCAGTGGAGGCTACGAGCAGTACTTC. This encodes CSGGYEQYF.

The sample holds one count of this clone. This chain joins TRBV10-1 and TRBJ2-5; possibly TRBD1 for D (5 bases). CDR1 is WNHNN and CDR2 is SYGVQD in the germline V gene (reference sequence). The V end was cut by 5 bases, the J end by 2 bases, with 18 bases between. The CDR3 contains 16 residues. DNA for the CDR3: TGCGCCAGCAGTCTCGGTCGTGGCGCAGGGCAAGAGACCCAGTACTTC. Its protein product is CASSLGRGAGQETQYF.

The chain has TRBV18 and TRBJ2-7, with no clear D. Trimming pared 0 bases from V and 5 bases from J, leaving 14 bases between. Germline V gene sequence: CDR1 KGHSH, CDR2 LQKENI. This CDR3 spans 15 amino acids. As DNA, the CDR3 is TGTGCCAGCTCACCACCGGGCAGGAAGGGTGACGAGCAGTACTTC. It codes for CASSPPGRKGDEQYF. Together with reference TRBV18 and TRBJ2-7, the CDR3 gives the full variable domain: NAGVMQNPRHLVRRRGQEARLRCSPMKGHSHVYWYRQLPEEGLKFMVYLQKENIIDESGMPKERFSAEFPKEGPSILRIQQVVRGDSAAYFCASSPPGRKGDEQYFGPGTRLTVT.

A remark on this clone: At one of its ends the junction is not consistent with the germline gene, which may arise from a read error. The chain combines TRBV6-4 with TRBJ1-1; D not resolved. The CDR3 extends over 13 amino acids. Germline-derived CDR1 and CDR2 are MRHNA and SNTAGT. CDR3 nucleotides: TGTGCCAGCAGTTACTCGACCGTCGGCAAAGCTTTCTTT. Translation gives CASSYSTVGKAFF.

This chain joins TRBV28 and TRBJ2-3; D possibly corresponds to TRBD2 (5 bases). The CDR3 has 15 amino acids. Per germline, CDR1 MDHEN and CDR2 SYDVKM. Trimming removed 5 bases at V and 4 bases at J, with 16 bases between. The CDR3 sequence is CASSPVWERSDTQYF. The DNA for the CDR3 is TGTGCCAGCAGTCCCGTGTGGGAGAGGTCAGATACGCAGTATTTT.

The gene calls are TRBV9 and TRBJ1-2; 8 bases map to TRBD1. CDR1 SGDLS and CDR2 YYNGEE come from the germline V gene. With 0 bases clipped from V and 5 bases from J, the junction kept 6 bases outside the gene matches. The CDR3 is made up of 15 amino acids. In DNA form, the CDR3 reads TGTGCCAGCAGCGTAGGTGACAGGGGAGGGTATGGCTACACCTTC. Translation: CASSVGDRGGYGYTF.

The genes are TRBV28 and TRBJ2-7, with D possibly matching TRBD2 (5 bases). The CDR3 is 12 amino acids. In germline, CDR1 is MDHEN, CDR2 SYDVKM. V was clipped by 6 bases and J by 3 bases, with 9 bases between them. Here the CDR3 DNA reads TGTGCCAGCAGGGCCGGGGACTACGAGCAGTACTTC. It codes for CASRAGDYEQYF.

This chain joins TRBV7-2 and TRBJ1-5, with no clear D. V lost 5 bases, J lost 3 bases, and 17 bases lay in between. This CDR3 has 16 amino acids. Germline V gene data show CDR1 as SGHTA and CDR2 as FQGNSA. The CDR3 here is CASSPHGGRNNQPQHF. As DNA, the CDR3 is TGTGCCAGCAGCCCTCACGGCGGGAGAAACAATCAGCCCCAGCATTTT.

The chain combines TRBV5-1 with TRBJ2-7; TRBD1 or TRBD2 may be the D gene (5 bases each). CDR3 size: 18 residues. Germline V gene sequence: CDR1 SGHRS, CDR2 YFSETQ. The V end was cut by 2 bases, the J end by 3 bases, with 24 bases between. The CDR3 region is CASSFPGTGTKDLYEQYF. CDR3 nucleotide sequence: TGCGCCAGCAGCTTCCCCGGGACGGGAACCAAGGACCTCTACGAGCAGTACTTC.